Listed here are 22 T cell receptor beta chains from one sample, sequenced in a study of beta chain features in type 1 diabetes. Overall study results and limits: Researchers report that Type 1 diabetes patients had moderately but significantly shorter TCRB CDR3s across all four CD4+ subsets.

The entirety of the isolated RNA underwent reverse transcription, so expressed TCRB transcripts were sequenced. Sequenced by immunoSEQ multiplex PCR; TCRdb stores in-frame clones only, minus some. The repertoire holds 200,000 to 300,000 clones, with approximately 11% as singletons. These receptors have no known antigen. Specimen: naive CD4+ T cells from blood. Receptor source: a young man with type 1 diabetes.

The chain carries TRBV28 and TRBJ2-2; 8 bases match TRBD2. Germline values: CDR1 MDHEN, CDR2 SYDVKM. V was clipped by 7 bases and J by 1 base; unmatched bases: 8. The CDR3 extends over 16 amino acids. CDR3 coding DNA: TGTGCCAGCACCGGCGCGGGGGGCCAGAACACCGGGGAGCTGTTTTTT. It is translated as CASTGAGGQNTGELFF.

The genes are TRBV5-1 and TRBJ2-6; TRBD1 agrees at 7 bases. The CDR3 consists of 18 residues. Germline V gives CDR1 SGHRS, CDR2 YFSETQ. V was pared by 3 bases and J by 0 bases, with 9 bases of the junction left unmatched. DNA of the CDR3: TGCGCCAGCAGCTCCATCCAGGGACAGTCCTCTGGGGCCAACGTCCTGACTTTC. It is translated as CASSSIQGQSSGANVLTF.

For this clone: The DNA is left out, because the CDR3 cannot be placed on it with certainty; the CDR3 is given as TCRdb lists it. The genes are TRBV30 and TRBJ2-2; the table gives TRBD1 as D, unverified against the DNA. The germline CDR1 and CDR2 sequences are GTSNPN and SVGIG (reference sequence). The length of the CDR3 is 15 amino acids, counting both ends. CDR3 protein: CAWAPGQGAPGSCFF.

This clone was observed a few times. The same CDR3 also results from other DNA sequences found in this sample. The rearrangement joins TRBV5-1 to TRBJ2-5; 7 bases are a match to TRBD1. Germline V gene lookup returns CDR1 SGHRS and CDR2 YFSETQ. The CDR3 contains 13 residues. Trimming at V came to 4 bases and at J to 4 bases, leaving 4 bases not matched to a gene. CDR3: CASSLGGGETQYF. CDR3 DNA sequence: TGCGCCAGCAGCCTAGGGGGCGGAGAGACCCAGTACTTC.

The V call is TRBV18, the J call TRBJ2-7, with TRBD1 matching 8 bases. Germline lookup yields CDR1 KGHSH and CDR2 LQKENI. Germline trimming cut 3 bases from V and 6 bases from J; bases unmatched to any gene: 7. The CDR3 runs to 14 residues. The CDR3 reads CASSPMDRVGEQYF. The CDR3 DNA reads as TGTGCCAGCTCACCGATGGACAGGGTGGGCGAGCAGTACTTC.

This clone has only a few counts. This chain connects TRBV15 to TRBJ1-5, with D uncertain. CDR3 length: 17 residues. The V gene's germline CDR1 is LNHNV and CDR2 YYDKDF (reference sequence). V lost 0 bases and J 1 base, leaving 13 bases between the germline ends. In DNA, the CDR3 is TGTGCCACCAGCAGAGATATGTATGGAGGGAGCAATCAGCCCCAGCATTTT. It yields the protein CATSRDMYGGSNQPQHF.

The rearrangement uses TRBV18 and TRBJ2-1; 7 nucleotides agree with TRBD1. This CDR3 spans 15 amino acids. Germline CDR1 and CDR2: KGHSH and LQKENI. V lost 0 bases and J lost 10; bases outside the gene matches: 9. The CDR3 DNA reads TGTGCCAGCTCACCACCCGACAGGGTGGAGAGAGAGCAGTTCTTC. It specifies CASSPPDRVEREQFF. Using reference TRBV18 and TRBJ2-1 for the parts outside the CDR3, the full variable domain is NAGVMQNPRHLVRRRGQEARLRCSPMKGHSHVYWYRQLPEEGLKFMVYLQKENIIDESGMPKERFSAEFPKEGPSILRIQQVVRGDSAAYFCASSPPDRVEREQFFGPGTRLTVL.

The chain couples TRBV15 to TRBJ2-1; 9 bases are shared with TRBD2. Trimming cost V 0 bases and J 8 bases; bases outside gene matches: 8. CDR1 and CDR2 (germline): LNHNV, YYDKDF (reference sequence). The CDR3 loop spans 16 amino acids. Written as DNA, the CDR3 is TGTGCCACCAGCAGAGATCCGCGGGGGGGAGGGGATGAGCAGTTCTTC. It is translated as CATSRDPRGGGDEQFF.

This clone was found a few times. The rearrangement uses TRBV28 and TRBJ2-7, with D possibly being TRBD1 (5 bases). The CDR3 is 12 residues long. V was cut by 8 bases and J by 4 bases, with 12 bases left in between. Germline values: CDR1 MDHEN, CDR2 SYDVKM. CDR3 sequence: CASVSQGYEQYF. CDR3 bases: TGTGCCAGCGTTTCGCAGGGATACGAGCAGTACTTC.

The chain has TRBV5-1 and TRBJ2-3; 12 bases match TRBD2. V shed 2 bases, J shed 2 bases, and the junction held 15 bases outside the gene matches. CDR3 size: 20 residues. Germline CDR1 reads SGHRS; CDR2 reads YFSETQ. The chain's CDR3 is CASSFATRLAGVTNTDTQYF. The CDR3 DNA follows: TGCGCCAGCAGCTTCGCTACCAGACTAGCGGGGGTTACGAACACAGATACGCAGTATTTT.

This clone was detected a few times. The chain employs TRBV4-3 and TRBJ1-2, with D possibly matching TRBD1 (5 bases). With 1 base removed from V and 4 bases from J, the gap between germline ends came to 10 bases. CDR3 length equals 14 residues. CDR1 LGHNA and CDR2 YSLEER come from the germline V gene. Written as DNA, the CDR3 is TGCGCCAGCAGCCAAGCGCCAAGGGGCTATGGCTACACCTTC. Its protein is CASSQAPRGYGYTF.

A note on this clone: Other DNA sequences of this sample code for an identical CDR3. The rearrangement uses TRBV5-1 and TRBJ2-7, with D possibly TRBD1 on 5 matching bases. Trimming took 1 base from V and 5 from J, leaving 10 bases between them. The CDR3 sequence is 13 residues long. Germline CDR1 and CDR2: SGHRS and YFSETQ. The CDR3 here is CASSLRQGNEQYF. CDR3 DNA sequence: TGCGCCAGCAGCTTGCGGCAGGGTAACGAGCAGTACTTC. Complete variable domain (other parts from reference TRBV5-1 and TRBJ2-7): KAGVTQTPRYLIKTRGQQVTLSCSPISGHRSVSWYQQTPGQGLQFLFEYFSETQRNKGNFPGRFSGRQFSNSRSEMNVSTLELGDSALYLCASSLRQGNEQYFGPGTRLTVT.

This clone was counted a few times. This sequence joins TRBV10-3 and TRBJ1-5, with 10 positions matching TRBD1. Germline trimming cut 8 bases from V and 5 bases from J; bases unmatched to any gene: 0. Germline V lookup: CDR1 ENHRY, CDR2 SYGVKD. This CDR3 has 12 amino acids. In nucleotides, the CDR3 is TGTGCCATCGGACAGGGGGATCAGCCCCAGCATTTT. Translation gives CAIGQGDQPQHF.

Concerning this clone: In the same sample, other DNA sequences code for this CDR3. This chain joins TRBV2 and TRBJ1-1; D unresolved. The length of the CDR3 is 13 residues. The V and J ends lost 4 bases and 2 bases respectively, with 8 bases between them. The germline gives CDR1 SNHLY, CDR2 FYNNEI. CDR3: CASSVEGNTEAFF. For the CDR3, the DNA is TGTGCCAGCAGTGTCGAGGGTAACACTGAAGCTTTCTTT.

This clone was found a few times. V gene TRBV4-3 combines with J gene TRBJ2-7; 10 bases are a match to TRBD1. Germline V gene data show CDR1 as LGHNA and CDR2 as YSLEER. CDR3 size: 14 residues. J lost 4 bases, V lost 1 base, and 1 base had no gene match. The CDR3 DNA sequence: TGCGCCAGCAGCCAAGGACAGGGGGCGTACGAGCAGTACTTC. Its protein product is CASSQGQGAYEQYF.

This clone was detected a few times. The chain combines TRBV14 with TRBJ2-5; tentatively, D is TRBD2 (6 bases). This CDR3 is built from 17 residues. Germline V CDR1 and CDR2: SGHDN, FVKESK. Trimming removed 3 bases at V and 5 bases at J, with 22 bases between. CDR3 nucleotides: TGTGCCAGCAGCCACAGAAGGGCGACTAGTCCGTATGAGACCCAGTACTTC. Encoded protein: CASSHRRATSPYETQYF.

V is TRBV10-3 and J is TRBJ2-1, with D tentatively TRBD2 (5 bases). The CDR3 runs 15 residues. Germline CDR1 is ENHRY and CDR2 is SYGVKD. Deletions cut 1 base from V and 6 bases from J, with 13 bases between. The CDR3 loop reads CAISELLGAANEQFF. CDR3 in DNA: TGTGCCATCAGTGAGTTACTAGGTGCCGCCAATGAGCAGTTCTTC.

The table lists this clone with a few counts. V usage is TRBV29-1 and J usage is TRBJ2-5; D not certain. The closer fit of TRBJ2-7 to the DNA end suggests the J call may be wrong. CDR1 and CDR2 from the germline V gene are SQVTM and ANQGSEA. The CDR3 has 13 amino acids. The CDR3 coding sequence is TGCAGCGTTGAAGGTCGGAGTCCCTACGAGCAGTACTTC. Amino acids: CSVEGRSPYEQYF.

This clone was counted only a few times. The V and J genes are TRBV2 and TRBJ2-7, with TRBD1 matching over 7 bases. Losses at the gene ends were 4 bases for V and 12 bases for J; bases not matched to a gene: 15. Looked up from germline, CDR1 is SNHLY and CDR2 is FYNNEI. This CDR3 comprises 14 residues. This CDR3 reads CASSATGAPAVRYF. CDR3 bases: TGTGCCAGCAGTGCTACAGGGGCTCCCGCAGTAAGGTACTTC.

The chain has TRBV9 and TRBJ2-1; TRBD2 aligns across 13 bases. The germline gives CDR1 SGDLS, CDR2 YYNGEE. This CDR3 has 15 residues. V dropped 4 bases and J dropped 12; count of bases not matched to a gene: 10. The CDR3 reads CASSRLAGGPEGQFF. The CDR3 region has the DNA TGTGCCAGCAGCAGACTAGCGGGGGGCCCGGAGGGGCAGTTCTTC.

This clone was detected only a few times. This chain links TRBV5-6 with TRBJ2-7; TRBD1 is a possible D gene (5 bases). V lost 0 bases to trimming and J lost 3 bases, with 16 bases between them. There are 16 residues in the CDR3. CDR1 is SGHDT and CDR2 is YYEEEE in the germline V gene. CDR3 amino acids: CASSLDLGQVGYEQYF. The DNA of the CDR3 is TGTGCCAGCAGCTTGGACTTGGGGCAGGTAGGCTACGAGCAGTACTTC.

This sequence joins TRBV28 and TRBJ2-5; D is uncertain. CDR3 size: 14 residues. Germline assignment: CDR1 MDHEN and CDR2 SYDVKM. The V gene lost 3 bases and the J gene lost 2 bases, with 10 bases spanning the gap. This CDR3 reads CASSFQQLQETQYF. CDR3 DNA sequence: TGTGCCAGCAGTTTTCAACAGCTTCAAGAGACCCAGTACTTC.